The 17 T cell receptor beta chains in this list originate from one sample, sequenced in a study of blood T cell repertoires in COVID-19. Profiling relied on immunoSEQ multiplex PCR, and the TCRdb table lists in-frame clones only, not all of them. This sample has about 260,000 clones, with 80% to 90% found just once. Sequencing was carried out using PBMCs or T cells enriched from blood (not recorded which). The receptor source for this set is a woman aged 18-29 years who had recovered from COVID-19.

This sequence joins TRBV7-9 and TRBJ1-2; no clear D gene. V was trimmed by 5 bases and J by 2 bases, leaving 12 bases between them. CDR1 is SEHNR and CDR2 is FQNEAQ in the germline V gene (reference sequence). This CDR3 contains 14 residues. The DNA of the CDR3 is TGTGCCAGCAGCGGATCGGAGGGCAACTATGGCTACACCTTC. It translates to CASSGSEGNYGYTF.

The chain combines TRBV28 with TRBJ2-7; tentatively, D is TRBD1 (5 bases). Germline V gene data show CDR1 as MDHEN and CDR2 as SYDVKM. Trimming took 6 bases from V and 3 from J, leaving 9 bases between them. CDR3 length: 12 residues. CDR3 bases: TGTGCCAGCAGCGAAAGGGGCTACGAGCAGTACTTC. Translating gives CASSERGYEQYF.

The chain has TRBV14 and TRBJ2-2, with no clear D. The length of the CDR3 is 14 residues. Germline lookup yields CDR1 SGHDN and CDR2 FVKESK. V was pared by 6 bases and J by 4 bases, with 12 bases between. The CDR3 here is CASSTTRITGELFF. Written as DNA, the CDR3 is TGTGCCAGCAGTACGACTCGGATCACCGGGGAGCTGTTTTTT.

V gene TRBV19 combines with J gene TRBJ1-6; TRBD1 is a possible D gene (5 bases). Trimming took 4 bases from V and 7 from J, leaving 17 bases between them. Germline V CDR1 and CDR2: LNHDA, SQIVND (reference sequence). The CDR3 sequence is 16 residues long. CDR3 protein: CASSTLTGHTNSPLHF. The DNA of the CDR3 is TGTGCCAGTAGTACACTAACCGGACATACCAATTCACCCCTCCACTTT.

J is TRBJ2-7 and V is TRBV11-3; 7 bases are shared with TRBD1. The CDR3 consists of 13 residues. Germline CDR1 and CDR2: SGHNT and YENEEA. Trimming took 1 base from V and 3 from J; bases not matched to a gene: 0. DNA for the CDR3: TGTGCCAGCAGCTTAGGGACAGGCTACGAGCAGTACTTC. This gives the protein CASSLGTGYEQYF.

V is TRBV5-4 and J is TRBJ1-1, with a tentative D call TRBD1 (5 bases). V lost 3 bases and J 1 base, leaving 13 bases between the germline ends. CDR3 length equals 15 residues. Germline V gene data show CDR1 as SGHNT and CDR2 as YYREEE (reference sequence). The CDR3 sequence is CASSWGEGENTEAFF. The CDR3 DNA follows: TGTGCCAGCAGCTGGGGGGAGGGCGAGAACACTGAAGCTTTCTTT.

The gene calls are TRBV2 and TRBJ2-5, with 7 nucleotides matching TRBD2. Germline values: CDR1 SNHLY, CDR2 FYNNEI. This CDR3 comprises 14 residues. V lost 4 bases, J lost 1 base, and 3 bases stayed unmatched. CDR3 bases: TGTGCCAGCAGTGGACTAGCCCCCCAAGAGACCCAGTACTTC. Its translation is CASSGLAPQETQYF.

The chain is built from TRBV10-3 and TRBJ1-2; 7 bases are a match to TRBD1. Germline CDR1 ENHRY, CDR2 SYGVKD. The CDR3 spans 18 residues. V trimming: 2 bases; J trimming: 4 bases; junction bases outside the gene matches: 16. CDR3 bases: TGTGCCATCAGTGAGCAGGGGGTATCCGTTCTTACCCGCTATGGCTACACCTTC. Amino acids: CAISEQGVSVLTRYGYTF.

The chain couples TRBV28 to TRBJ1-5; tentative D call: TRBD1 (5 bases). This CDR3 contains 17 residues. Germline lookup yields CDR1 MDHEN and CDR2 SYDVKM. V lost 5 bases and J lost 5, with 22 bases in between. In DNA, the CDR3 is TGTGCCAGCAGTCTCCAACCCGGGACTGCTTATCATCAGCCCCAGCATTTT. Its protein is CASSLQPGTAYHQPQHF. Drawing the rest from reference TRBV28 and TRBJ1-5, the complete variable domain is DVKVTQSSRYLVKRTGEKVFLECVQDMDHENMFWYRQDPGLGLRLIYFSYDVKMKEKGDIPEGYSVSREKKERFSLILESASTNQTSMYLCASSLQPGTAYHQPQHFGDGTRLSIL.

In nucleotides, the CDR3 is TGTGCCAGCAGTTGGACAGGTACGGGTGAAGCTTTCTTT. Protein sequence: CASSWTGTGEAFF. V is TRBV12-3 or TRBV12-4 and J is TRBJ1-1; 7 nucleotides match TRBD1. Trimming at V came to 4 bases and at J to 7 bases, leaving 6 bases not matched to a gene. This CDR3 is built from 13 residues.

The CDR3 loop is CASSLHLTRDIAYEQYF. The CDR3 DNA follows: TGTGCCAGCAGCCTTCACCTTACCCGGGACATAGCCTACGAGCAGTACTTC. This chain joins TRBV5-5 and TRBJ2-7; D perhaps matches TRBD1 (6 bases). The germline gives CDR1 SGHKS, CDR2 YYEKEE (reference sequence). The CDR3 covers 17 residues. Trimming stripped 4 bases from V and 2 bases from J, with 22 bases between.

The J gene is TRBJ1-1, the V gene TRBV6-5, with 7 bases fitting TRBD1. The CDR3 totals 15 residues. V lost 7 bases to trimming and J lost 3 bases; unmatched junction nucleotides: 11. Germline CDR1 reads MNHEY; CDR2 reads SVGAGI. CDR3 residues: CASNRKGALDTEAFF. CDR3 DNA sequence: TGTGCCAGCAACCGGAAGGGGGCATTGGACACTGAAGCTTTCTTT.

This chain connects TRBV4-1 to TRBJ1-1; no clear D gene. This CDR3 is 15 amino acids long. Germline CDR1 is MGHRA and CDR2 is YSYEKL. V was clipped by 0 bases and J by 0 bases, with 8 bases between them. The CDR3 DNA sequence: TGCGCCAGCAGCCAAGATACCAGAATGAACACTGAAGCTTTCTTT. Residues: CASSQDTRMNTEAFF.

The gene calls are TRBV4-1 and TRBJ1-5; no definite D call. Germline V CDR1 and CDR2: MGHRA, YSYEKL. There are 14 residues in the CDR3. Between the trimmed V and J ends, which lost 0 bases and 6 bases, there was a span of 9 bases. This chain's CDR3 is CASSQDGGGQPQHF. The CDR3 nucleotides are TGCGCCAGCAGCCAAGATGGAGGAGGTCAGCCCCAGCATTTT.

V is TRBV5-4 and J is TRBJ1-2; 8 bases align to TRBD1. J gave up 3 bases and V 4 bases, and 17 bases lay outside the gene matches. The CDR3 length is 18 residues. Germline V lookup: CDR1 SGHNT, CDR2 YYREEE (reference sequence). CDR3 bases: TGTGCCAGCAGCACAGGCGGGACAGGACGGCTTGAAGACTATGGCTACACCTTC. This encodes CASSTGGTGRLEDYGYTF.

About this clone: This is likely a read error, given that the CDR3 carries no conserved phenylalanine or tryptophan at its end. Because the CDR3's place on the DNA is in doubt, the DNA is left out and the CDR3 is given as listed by TCRdb. The V call is TRBV20-1, the J call TRBJ2-3; the table's TRBD2 call for D was not verified on the DNA. Counting both end residues, the CDR3 totals 9 amino acids. From germline, CDR1 is DFQATT and CDR2 SNEGSKA (reference sequence). The CDR3: CSASIDGLE.

The chain is built from TRBV5-4 and TRBJ2-3, with D possibly matching TRBD1 (6 bases). This CDR3 spans 14 amino acids. Trimming stripped 4 bases from V and 2 bases from J, with 11 bases between. Germline V gives CDR1 SGHNT, CDR2 YYREEE (reference sequence). The CDR3 is CASSDGQPTDTQYF. CDR3 sequence (DNA): TGTGCCAGCAGCGACGGACAGCCCACAGATACGCAGTATTTT.